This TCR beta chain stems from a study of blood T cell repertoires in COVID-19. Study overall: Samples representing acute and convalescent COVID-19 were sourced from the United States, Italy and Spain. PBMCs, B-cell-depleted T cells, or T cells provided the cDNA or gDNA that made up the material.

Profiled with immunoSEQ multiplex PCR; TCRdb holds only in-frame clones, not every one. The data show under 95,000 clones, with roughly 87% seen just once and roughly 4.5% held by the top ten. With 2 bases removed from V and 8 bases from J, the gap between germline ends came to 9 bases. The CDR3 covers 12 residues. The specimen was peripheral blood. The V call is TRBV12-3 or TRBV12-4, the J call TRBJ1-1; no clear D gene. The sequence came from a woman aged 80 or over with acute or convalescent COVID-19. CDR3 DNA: TGTGCCAGCAGTTTAATTGAGGCGGAAGCTTTCTTT. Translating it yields CASSLIEAEAFF.